The entry below gives a single T cell receptor (beta chain) sequence along with its context. Its antigen is unknown. Assay: immunoSEQ multiplex PCR; the TCRdb copy retains only in-frame clones and omits some. The sample lists roughly 80,000 clones; about 93% were seen once. The V gene's germline CDR1 is MGHDK and CDR2 SYGVNS. The CDR3 loop spans 13 amino acids. V was pared by 6 bases and J by 5 bases, with 1 base of the junction left unmatched. This record comes from a study of T cell responses to AZD1222 COVID-19 vaccine. Study results and caveats: Spike as a whole was targeted by vaccine-associated CD4 TCRs, dominant at 160-218 and 743-854. Targets within unmutated variant regions were reportedly found for nearly half of spike-specific TCRs. Vaccination with two AZD1222 doses was followed by a rise in Spike-specific TCR breadth and depth.

The TCR was taken from an adult in good health. The sequenced sample was peripheral blood, obtained on day 0 of MenACWY control vaccination. The chain employs TRBV25-1 and TRBJ2-3; TRBD1 agrees at 11 bases. CDR3 sequence (DNA): TGTGCCAGCAGGGACAGGGGGCAAGATACGCAGTATTTT. This gives the protein CASRDRGQDTQYF.